Presented here are 23 T cell receptor beta chains from one specimen sequenced in a study of cytomegalovirus exposure and HLA in healthy donors. PCR amplification relied on 60 Vbeta primers (plus 13 Jbeta primers). Some clones are missing from TCRdb's copy, which holds only in-frame ones; the method was immunoSEQ multiplex PCR. The sample consists of 100,000 to 150,000 clones, 83% of them appearing once. Source material: PBMCs. The receptors shown here come from a girl between 2 and 10 years old in good health and CMV-seronegative.

The chain carries TRBV7-2 and TRBJ1-1, with D possibly being TRBD1 (6 bases). V gave up 2 bases and J gave up 0 bases, with 10 bases separating them. Germline CDR1 SGHTA, CDR2 FQGNSA. The CDR3 is 15 amino acids. In DNA, the CDR3 is TGTGCCAGCAGCTTATGGGGGGGCGTGAACACTGAAGCTTTCTTT. As protein: CASSLWGGVNTEAFF.

This clone was seen only a few times. The V and J genes are TRBV6-6 and TRBJ2-1; 11 positions match TRBD2. The CDR3 contains 14 residues. V dropped 6 bases and J dropped 6; count of bases not matched to a gene: 4. Germline-derived CDR1 and CDR2 are MNHNY and SVGAGI (reference sequence). Here the CDR3 DNA reads TGTGCCAGCAGGATAGCGGGAGGGGGCAATGAGCAGTTCTTC. It is translated as CASRIAGGGNEQFF.

The chain employs TRBV21-1 and TRBJ2-2; the DNA was not compared with TRBD2, the D call given in the table. TRBV21-1 is a pseudogene segment. CDR3 length: 22 amino acids. The CDR3 nucleotides are TGTGCCAGCAGCAAAGATTCTAGGACTAGCGGGATAAAAAGAGAGAACACCGGGGAGCTGTTTTTT. This translates into CASSKDSRTSGIKRENTGELFF.

V and J are TRBV9 and TRBJ1-3; TRBD1 matches at 7 bases. Germline V CDR1 and CDR2: SGDLS, YYNGEE. V shed 1 base and J 3 bases; nucleotides not matched to a gene: 7. The CDR3 has 16 residues. CDR3 nucleotides: TGTGCCAGCAGCGTATCCGGAGGGGGCGATGGAAACACCATATATTTT. It specifies CASSVSGGGDGNTIYF.

The chain has TRBV2 and TRBJ2-2; a weak D match, TRBD2 (5 bases). CDR1 is SNHLY and CDR2 is FYNNEI in the germline V gene. V was shortened by 7 bases and J by 0 bases, with 9 bases between the two germline ends. The CDR3 contains 14 residues. The CDR3 coding sequence is TGTGCCAGCACAGGACTGGCGAACACCGGGGAGCTGTTTTTT. It encodes CASTGLANTGELFF.

The chain recombines TRBV7-2 with TRBJ2-5; D remains unclear. This CDR3 region has 13 residues. V was clipped by 6 bases and J by 5 bases, with 13 bases between them. Germline-derived CDR1 and CDR2 are SGHTA and FQGNSA. CDR3 DNA sequence: TGTGCCAGCAGTCCTGGTAGATCGGAGACCCAGTACTTC. Encoded protein: CASSPGRSETQYF.

The rearrangement joins TRBV27 to TRBJ1-2; 7 bases agree with TRBD1. Germline V gene lookup returns CDR1 MNHEY and CDR2 SMNVEV (reference sequence). This CDR3 contains 13 residues. Germline trimming cut 10 bases from V and 11 bases from J; bases unmatched to any gene: 16. CDR3 in amino acids: CATGTAVPSRYTF. The CDR3 DNA reads as TGTGCCACCGGGACAGCAGTTCCCTCTAGGTACACCTTC.

The rearrangement links TRBV4-2 to TRBJ2-2, with 10 bases fitting TRBD2. This CDR3 spans 15 amino acids. After removal of 6 bases from V and 6 bases from J, the junction contained 7 bases not matched to a gene. Germline CDR1 is LGHNA and CDR2 is YNFKEQ. Here the CDR3 DNA reads TGTGCCAGCAGGGGACTAGCGAGGGGAGCCGGGGAGCTGTTTTTT. This sequence encodes CASRGLARGAGELFF.

V gene TRBV10-2 combines with J gene TRBJ2-2; the match to TRBD1 covers 7 bases. This CDR3 region has 14 residues. The V and J ends lost 9 bases and 2 bases, in that order; junction bases with no gene match: 6. Germline CDR1 is WSHSY and CDR2 is SAAADI. The CDR3 DNA follows: TGCGCCAGTAAGACAGGGATTAACACCGGGGAGCTGTTTTTT. Translating it yields CASKTGINTGELFF.

CDR3 DNA sequence: TGTGCCAGCCGACAAAAACTAAAGAGAACAGGGAAGCGCGAGCAGTACTTC. This encodes CASRQKLKRTGKREQYF. The chain combines TRBV21-1 with TRBJ2-7; the table assigns TRBD1, which was not confirmed against the DNA. TRBV21-1 is a listed pseudogene. CDR3 length: 17 amino acids.

The chain couples TRBV5-1 to TRBJ2-3; D might be TRBD1 (5 bases). V lost 1 base and J 2 bases, leaving 8 bases between the germline ends. Germline loops: CDR1 SGHRS, CDR2 YFSETQ. The CDR3 sequence is 14 residues long. The CDR3: CASSLQGFTDTQYF. The CDR3 DNA sequence: TGCGCCAGCAGCTTGCAGGGCTTCACAGATACGCAGTATTTT. The full variable domain, completed using reference TRBV5-1 and TRBJ2-3, is KAGVTQTPRYLIKTRGQQVTLSCSPISGHRSVSWYQQTPGQGLQFLFEYFSETQRNKGNFPGRFSGRQFSNSRSEMNVSTLELGDSALYLCASSLQGFTDTQYFGPGTRLTVL.

This clone was counted a few times. The chain carries TRBV10-2 and TRBJ2-3; unclear D gene. This CDR3 contains 13 residues. Trimming removed 3 bases from V and 1 base from J, with 5 bases in between. Germline CDR1 reads WSHSY; CDR2 reads SAAADI. The CDR3, as DNA: TGCGCCAGCAGTGACCCGGGCACAGATACGCAGTATTTT. Translation: CASSDPGTDTQYF.

The V and J genes are TRBV5-1 and TRBJ2-1; TRBD2 aligns across 11 bases. CDR1 is SGHRS, CDR2 YFSETQ, per germline. The CDR3 runs to 15 residues. Unmatched junction bases numbered 5, after V lost 5 bases and J lost 4 bases. This chain's CDR3 is CASRRLAGRYNEQFF. DNA for the CDR3: TGCGCCAGCAGGAGACTAGCGGGAAGGTACAATGAGCAGTTCTTC.

In regard to this clone: Relative to the germline gene, one junction end is altered; a read error may explain this. This chain joins TRBV5-1 and TRBJ2-7, with D perhaps TRBD2 (7 bases). CDR3 length: 13 amino acids. Per germline, CDR1 SGHRS and CDR2 YFSETQ. The DNA for the CDR3 is TGCGCCAGCAGCTTCGTATTTGGGGGGGCCCCTCTATTC. As protein: CASSFVFGGAPLF.

The chain has TRBV28 and TRBJ1-5, with D unresolved. Germline CDR1 and CDR2: MDHEN and SYDVKM. The V end lost 3 bases, the J end lost 1 base, and 7 bases lay between the germline ends. CDR3 length equals 14 residues. CDR3 nucleotide sequence: TGTGCCAGCAGTTTCGGTCTGAGCAATCAGCCCCAGCATTTT. This codes for CASSFGLSNQPQHF.

This clone appeared once. The chain has TRBV10-3 and TRBJ2-3, with 13 bases matching TRBD2. With 3 bases clipped from V and 5 bases from J, the junction kept 2 bases outside the gene matches. The CDR3 runs 15 residues. CDR1 is ENHRY, CDR2 SYGVKD, per germline. The CDR3 here is CAISELAGGVDTQYF. DNA of the CDR3: TGTGCCATCAGTGAACTAGCGGGGGGGGTAGATACGCAGTATTTT.

This clone was observed a few times. The chain uses TRBV28 and TRBJ1-4, with 7 bases lining up with TRBD1. Germline trimming cut 10 bases from V and 2 bases from J; bases unmatched to any gene: 4. CDR1 MDHEN and CDR2 SYDVKM come from the germline V gene. This CDR3 is 13 amino acids long. Here the CDR3 reads CAISGGTNEKLFF. CDR3 DNA: TGTGCCATCTCAGGGGGGACTAATGAAAAACTGTTTTTT.

The CDR3 loop reads CASSPHTDTQYF. DNA of the CDR3: TGCGCCAGCAGCCCACACACAGATACGCAGTATTTT. V usage is TRBV4-1 and J usage is TRBJ2-3; D remains ambiguous. This CDR3 spans 12 amino acids. Per germline, CDR1 MGHRA and CDR2 YSYEKL. Trimming took off 4 bases at V and 2 bases at J, with 4 bases between the two ends.

This clone was counted between two and nine times. The V call is TRBV7-9, the J call TRBJ1-5; 10 bases align to TRBD1. This CDR3 contains 18 residues. Trimming at V came to 3 bases and at J to 2 bases, leaving 10 bases not matched to a gene. Germline CDR1 SEHNR, CDR2 FQNEAQ (reference sequence). The CDR3 loop reads CASSLGASGTGGNQPQHF. The CDR3 nucleotides read TGTGCCAGCAGCTTGGGGGCCTCCGGGACAGGGGGCAATCAGCCCCAGCATTTT.

This clone came up a few times. The chain employs TRBV11-3 and TRBJ2-5; D is ambiguous. The germline V and J ends were trimmed by 2 bases and 5 bases, with 12 bases remaining between them. The CDR3 covers 14 residues. CDR1 is SGHNT and CDR2 is YENEEA in the germline V gene. The CDR3 protein is CASSLSSSRETQYF. In DNA form, the CDR3 reads TGTGCCAGCAGCTTAAGTAGTAGCCGGGAGACCCAGTACTTC.

The chain carries TRBV5-1 and TRBJ2-5, with D hard to call. The DNA end is more similar to TRBJ2-7, so the J call may be wrong. Germline V gives CDR1 SGHRS, CDR2 YFSETQ. This CDR3 has 14 residues. CDR3 bases: TGCGCCAGCAGCTTGGCCCATGGGCCCTACGAGCAGTACTTC. Translating gives CASSLAHGPYEQYF.

The chain uses TRBV10-3 and TRBJ2-7; D is perhaps TRBD1 (5 bases). CDR1 and CDR2 (germline): ENHRY, SYGVKD. The CDR3 covers 14 residues. Trimming took off 3 bases at V and 0 bases at J, with 9 bases between the two ends. The CDR3: CAISERQSSYEQYF. DNA for the CDR3: TGTGCCATCAGTGAACGACAGAGCTCCTACGAGCAGTACTTC.

The chain employs TRBV7-8 and TRBJ2-2, with 9 bases identical to TRBD2. Germline trimming cut 2 bases from V and 6 bases from J; bases unmatched to any gene: 7. The CDR3 runs 16 residues. CDR1 is SGHVS, CDR2 FQNEAQ, per germline. Here the CDR3 reads CASSLPSGTTAGELFF. DNA of the CDR3: TGTGCCAGCAGCTTACCTAGCGGGACCACGGCCGGGGAGCTGTTTTTT.